This is a list of T cell receptor beta chains from one sample in a study of shared clonotypes between healthy human individuals. Generated by immunoSEQ multiplex PCR, the TCRdb table keeps only in-frame clones and is missing some. The repertoire holds 1,500,000 or so clones, with 96% as singletons. Sequencing input: naive CD4+ T cells sorted from blood. The receptors were gathered from a young man in good health. Each CDR3 is given with its conserved first and last residue. The D gene is left open where the match is weak. Size tells how often a clone was seen (once, few, many) or the class of an expanded clone, and some rows leave it out.

cdr3_aa	cdr3_nt	d_call	v_call	j_call	clone_size
CASSPTGGLDTQYF	TGTGCCAGCTCACCGACCGGAGGACTGGATACGCAGTATTTT	NA	TRBV18	TRBJ2-3	NA
CASSRGQPGNEQFF	TGTGCCAGCAGCCGAGGACAGCCGGGCAATGAGCAGTTCTTC	NA	TRBV7-2	TRBJ2-1	NA
CASSRTSGSSYNEQFF	TGTGCCAGCAGCCGGACTAGCGGGAGCTCCTACAATGAGCAGTTCTTC	TRBD2	TRBV5-5	TRBJ2-1	once
CASSYGGGTEAFF	TGTGCCAGCAGTTACGGGGGGGGGACTGAAGCTTTCTTT	NA	TRBV6-6	TRBJ1-1	NA
CASSYRDSYNEQFF	TGTGCCAGCAGCTACAGGGATTCCTACAATGAGCAGTTCTTC	NA	TRBV11-3	TRBJ2-1	NA
CASSSTSGTGTHEQFF	TGTGCCAGCAGTTCTACATCCGGGACAGGGACCCATGAGCAGTTCTTC	TRBD1	TRBV27	TRBJ2-1	NA
CASSLTGGTEAFF	TGTGCCAGCAGCTTGACAGGAGGGACTGAAGCTTTCTTT	NA	TRBV7-2	TRBJ1-1	NA
CARGTGLNTGELFF	TGCGCCAGGGGGACAGGGTTGAACACCGGGGAGCTGTTTTTT	TRBD1	TRBV10-1	TRBJ2-2	NA
CASSVSGTGELFF	TGTGCCAGCAGCGTTTCTGGTACCGGGGAGCTGTTTTTT	NA	TRBV9	TRBJ2-2	NA
CASSLLRGEAFF	TGTGCCAGCAGCTTGCTACGGGGTGAAGCTTTCTTT	NA	TRBV5-6	TRBJ1-1	NA
CASSERTASSTDTQYF	TGTGCCAGCAGCGAACGGACTGCCTCTAGCACAGATACGCAGTATTTT	NA	TRBV9	TRBJ2-3	NA
CASSESTASNTQYF	TGCGCCAGCAGTGAGTCGACGGCTAGCAATACGCAGTATTTT	NA	TRBV10-1	TRBJ2-3	NA
CASSPVGADMYEQYF	TGTGCCAGCTCACCCGTGGGGGCAGATATGTACGAGCAGTACTTC	NA	TRBV18	TRBJ2-7	NA
CASSHTGSQETQYF	TGTGCCAGCAGCCACACAGGGAGCCAAGAGACCCAGTACTTC	NA	TRBV7-9	TRBJ2-5	few